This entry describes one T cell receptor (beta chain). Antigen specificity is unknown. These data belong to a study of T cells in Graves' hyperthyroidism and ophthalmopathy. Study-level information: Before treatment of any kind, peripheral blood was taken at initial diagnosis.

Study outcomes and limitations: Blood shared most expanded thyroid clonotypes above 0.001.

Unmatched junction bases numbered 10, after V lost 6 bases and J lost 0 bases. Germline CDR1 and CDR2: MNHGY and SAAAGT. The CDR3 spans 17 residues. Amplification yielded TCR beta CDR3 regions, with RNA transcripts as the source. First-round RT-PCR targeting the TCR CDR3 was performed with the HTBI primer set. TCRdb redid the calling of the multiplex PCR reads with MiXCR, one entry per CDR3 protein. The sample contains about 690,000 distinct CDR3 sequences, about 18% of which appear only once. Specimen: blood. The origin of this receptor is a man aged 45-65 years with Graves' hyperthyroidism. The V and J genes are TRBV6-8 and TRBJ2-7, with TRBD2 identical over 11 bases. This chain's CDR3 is CASRPLAGEYNSYEQYF. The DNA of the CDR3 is TGTGCCAGCAGACCACTAGCGGGGGAATATAACTCCTACGAGCAGTACTTC.